This T cell receptor beta chain was profiled in a study of OX40 agonist ivuxolimab in advanced cancers. Comment on this clone: Its antigen remains unidentified.

The assay was immunoSEQ multiplex PCR, and TCRdb's table has in-frame clones only and misses some. Here the sample spans nearly 80,000 clones, roughly four fifths being singletons. Study-wide findings and caveats: The CD4+ and CD8+ T cells in the blood had expanded clonally by week 6 at 0.1 to 3.0 mg/kg. Expanded clones tended on average to be more numerous among CD8+ T cells than CD4+.

The origin of this receptor is an adult with an advanced solid tumor such as melanoma, head and neck, liver or kidney cancer. The specimen comprised CD4+ or CD8+ T cells sorted from blood, sampled in a trial of the OX40 agonist ivuxolimab.

This chain's CDR3 is CASSPPRTFSTDTQYF. In DNA, the CDR3 is TGTGCCAGCTCACCACCCAGGACTTTTAGCACAGATACGCAGTATTTT. This chain uses TRBV18 with TRBJ2-3; D possibly corresponds to TRBD2 (5 bases). This CDR3 spans 16 amino acids. Trimming stripped 0 bases from V and 0 bases from J, with 10 bases between. Looked up from germline, CDR1 is KGHSH and CDR2 is LQKENI. The full variable domain, completed using reference TRBV18 and TRBJ2-3, is NAGVMQNPRHLVRRRGQEARLRCSPMKGHSHVYWYRQLPEEGLKFMVYLQKENIIDESGMPKERFSAEFPKEGPSILRIQQVVRGDSAAYFCASSPPRTFSTDTQYFGPGTRLTVL.